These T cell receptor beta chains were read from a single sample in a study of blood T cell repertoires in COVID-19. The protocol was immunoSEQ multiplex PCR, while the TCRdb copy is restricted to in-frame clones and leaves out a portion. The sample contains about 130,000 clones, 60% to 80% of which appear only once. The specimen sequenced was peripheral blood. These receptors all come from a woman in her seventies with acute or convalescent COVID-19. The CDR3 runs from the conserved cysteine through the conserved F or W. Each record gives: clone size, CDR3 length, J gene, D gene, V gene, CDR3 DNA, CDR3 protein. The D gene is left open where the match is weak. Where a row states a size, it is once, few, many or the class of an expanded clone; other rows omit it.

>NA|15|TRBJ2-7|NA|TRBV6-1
TGTGCCAGCAGTGAAGTCCATCGACGTGCGGACGAGCAGTACTTC
CASSEVHRRADEQYF
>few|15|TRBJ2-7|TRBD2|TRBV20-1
TGCAGTGCTAGTGATCGGCTAGCGGGAGGATCCGAGCAGTACTTC
CSASDRLAGGSEQYF
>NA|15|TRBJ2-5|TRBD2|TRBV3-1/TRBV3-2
TGTGCCAGCAGCCTCTCTAGCGGGATAGGGGAGACCCAGTACTTC
CASSLSSGIGETQYF
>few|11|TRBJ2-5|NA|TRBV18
TGTGCCAGCTCGCAGCAAGAGACCCAGTACTTC
CASSQQETQYF
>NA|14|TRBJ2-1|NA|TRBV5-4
TGTGCCAGCAGCGCGGGACAGCCATACAATGAGCAGTTCTTC
CASSAGQPYNEQFF
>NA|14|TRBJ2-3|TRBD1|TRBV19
TGTGCCAGTAGTTGGTCGGACAGGGGTGATACGCAGTATTTT
CASSWSDRGDTQYF
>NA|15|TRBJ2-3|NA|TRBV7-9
TGTGCCAGCAGCCGATTAGCGGAGAGCACAGATACGCAGTATTTT
CASSRLAESTDTQYF
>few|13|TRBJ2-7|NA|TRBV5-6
TGTGCCAGCAGCTTGGCTAGCAGTTACGAGCAGTACTTC
CASSLASSYEQYF
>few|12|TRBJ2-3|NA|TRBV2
TGTGCCAGCAGGGCCAACACAGATACGCAGTATTTT
CASRANTDTQYF
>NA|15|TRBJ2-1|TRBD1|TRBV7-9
TGTGCCAGCAGCTTAGTTGGGACAGGCTACAATGAGCAGTTCTTC
CASSLVGTGYNEQFF
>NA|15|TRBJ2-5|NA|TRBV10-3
TGTGCCATCAGTGAGACCGTCTCTAGTTCAGAGACCCAGTACTTC
CAISETVSSSETQYF
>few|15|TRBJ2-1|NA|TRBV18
TGTGCCAGCTCACCAGTAAGGGACAAATACAATGAGCAGTTCTTC
CASSPVRDKYNEQFF
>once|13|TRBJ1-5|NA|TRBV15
TGTGCCACCAGCCCAGGCAACAATCAGCCCCAGCATTTT
CATSPGNNQPQHF
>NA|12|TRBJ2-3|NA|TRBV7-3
TGTGCCAGCAGCTCCGAGGCCGATACGCAGTATTTT
CASSSEADTQYF
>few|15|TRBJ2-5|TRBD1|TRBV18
TGTGCCAGCTCACCAAGGACAGGGGCCCAAGAGACCCAGTACTTC
CASSPRTGAQETQYF
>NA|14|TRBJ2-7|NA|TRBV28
TGTGCCAGCAGCCCCCCGGGACTGACCTACGAGCAGTACTTC
CASSPPGLTYEQYF
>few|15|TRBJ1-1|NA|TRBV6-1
TGTGCCAGCAGTGAAGCGTTTGGGAGAAACACTGAAGCTTTCTTT
CASSEAFGRNTEAFF
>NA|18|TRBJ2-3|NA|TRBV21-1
TGTGCCAGCAGCAAAGTTGGACTAGCGGGAGAGGGGCCAGATACGCAGTATTTT
CASSKVGLAGEGPDTQYF
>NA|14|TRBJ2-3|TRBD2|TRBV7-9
TGTGCCAGCACTCCGGGACTAGCGGTAGATACGCAGTATTTT
CASTPGLAVDTQYF
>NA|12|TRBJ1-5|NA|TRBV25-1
TGTGCCAGCAGCCTACAGGGACAGCCCCAGCATTTT
CASSLQGQPQHF
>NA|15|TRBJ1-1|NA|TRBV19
TGTGCCAGTAGTCCCGGCGGTAGGTCCAGCACTGAAGCTTTCTTT
CASSPGGRSSTEAFF
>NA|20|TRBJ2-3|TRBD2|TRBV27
TGTGCCAGCAGTTCACCACGGGCTAGCGGGTACCTCTCTAGCACAGATACGCAGTATTTT
CASSSPRASGYLSSTDTQYF
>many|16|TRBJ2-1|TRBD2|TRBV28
TGTGCCAGCAGTTTGCCGAGCGGGAGGGGCTACAATGAGCAGTTCTTC
CASSLPSGRGYNEQFF
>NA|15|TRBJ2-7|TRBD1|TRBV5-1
TGCGCCAGCAGCTTGGTCGTGGGACAGTTATACGAGCAGTACTTC
CASSLVVGQLYEQYF
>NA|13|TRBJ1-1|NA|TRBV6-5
TGTGCCAGCAGTTCGTCCAGGAACACTGAAGCTTTCTTT
CASSSSRNTEAFF
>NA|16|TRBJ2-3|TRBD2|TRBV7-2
TGTGCCAGCAGCTTATGGACTAGTGCTAGCACAGATACGCAGTATTTT
CASSLWTSASTDTQYF
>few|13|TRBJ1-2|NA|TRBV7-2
TGTGCCAGCAGCTTGCTACAGGGTTATGGCTACACCTTC
CASSLLQGYGYTF
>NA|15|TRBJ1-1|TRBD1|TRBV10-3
TGTGCCATCAGTGCTCCGACAGGGATGAACACTGAAGCTTTCTTT
CAISAPTGMNTEAFF
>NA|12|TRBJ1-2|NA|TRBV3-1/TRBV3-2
TGTGCCAGCAGCCAAGATCAGGGGGGCTACACCTTC
CASSQDQGGYTF
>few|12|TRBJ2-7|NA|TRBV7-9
TGTGCCAGCAGCTCCAGGGGTTACGAGCAGTACTTC
CASSSRGYEQYF
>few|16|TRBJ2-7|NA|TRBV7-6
TGTGCCAGCAGCTTAGGGCCCGCTAGAGGAACCTACGAGCAGTACTTC
CASSLGPARGTYEQYF